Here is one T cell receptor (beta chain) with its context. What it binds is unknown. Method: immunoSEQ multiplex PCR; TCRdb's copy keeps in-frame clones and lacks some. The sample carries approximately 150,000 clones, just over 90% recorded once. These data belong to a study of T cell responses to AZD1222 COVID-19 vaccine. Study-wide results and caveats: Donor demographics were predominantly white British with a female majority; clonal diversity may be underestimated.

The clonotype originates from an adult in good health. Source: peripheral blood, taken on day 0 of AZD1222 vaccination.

The CDR3 here is CASSIEAGSYEQYF. In DNA form, the CDR3 reads TGCGCCAGCAGTATTGAGGCAGGGAGCTACGAGCAGTACTTC. V is TRBV5-1 and J is TRBJ2-7; possibly TRBD1 or TRBD2 for D (5 bases each). The CDR3 sequence is 14 residues long. The germline V gene encodes CDR1 SGHRS and CDR2 YFSETQ. The V gene lost 5 bases and the J gene lost 3 bases, with 15 bases spanning the gap.